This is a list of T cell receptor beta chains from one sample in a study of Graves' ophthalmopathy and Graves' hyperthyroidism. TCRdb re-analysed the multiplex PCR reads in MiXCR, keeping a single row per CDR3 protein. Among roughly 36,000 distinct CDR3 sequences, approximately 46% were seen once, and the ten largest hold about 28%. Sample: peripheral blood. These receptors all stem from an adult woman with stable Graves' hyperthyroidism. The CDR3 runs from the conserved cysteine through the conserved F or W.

cdr3_aa: CASSLDGSRLGANVLTF
v_call: TRBV9
j_call: TRBJ2-6

cdr3_aa: CASSLYVGAQETQYF
v_call: TRBV7-6
j_call: TRBJ2-5

cdr3_aa: CACRPGQGNTEAFF
v_call: TRBV30
j_call: TRBJ1-1

cdr3_aa: CASSQEEGFSNQPQHF
v_call: TRBV4-1
j_call: TRBJ1-5

cdr3_aa: CASSRTQGRDGYTF
v_call: TRBV7-9
j_call: TRBJ1-2

cdr3_aa: CATTSASQETQYF
v_call: TRBV10-3
j_call: TRBJ2-5

cdr3_aa: CSARDMAGGPTSDTQYF
v_call: TRBV20-1
j_call: TRBJ2-3

cdr3_aa: CATRNIGTADSNQPQHF
v_call: TRBV15
j_call: TRBJ1-5

cdr3_aa: CASSPPAGEGETQYF
v_call: TRBV7-3
j_call: TRBJ2-5

cdr3_aa: CSARGHRGLAGETDTQYF
v_call: TRBV20-1
j_call: TRBJ2-3

cdr3_aa: CASSLEPGGAGANVLTF
v_call: TRBV7-2
j_call: TRBJ2-6

cdr3_aa: CATSRGQGSNQPQHF
v_call: TRBV15
j_call: TRBJ1-5

cdr3_aa: CASSGGDYEQYF
v_call: TRBV7-9
j_call: TRBJ2-7

cdr3_aa: CASSRRRDGSYNEQFF
v_call: TRBV7-3
j_call: TRBJ2-1

cdr3_aa: CASTTLDSPNYGYTF
v_call: TRBV2
j_call: TRBJ1-2

cdr3_aa: CASSQGLLNEQFF
v_call: TRBV19
j_call: TRBJ2-1

cdr3_aa: CASSWDSSGNTIYF
v_call: TRBV5-1
j_call: TRBJ1-3

cdr3_aa: CASRLVGDSQYF
v_call: TRBV19
j_call: TRBJ2-7

cdr3_aa: CASPAGTGDNTGELFF
v_call: TRBV2
j_call: TRBJ2-2

cdr3_aa: CASRGAGDGYTF
v_call: TRBV11-2
j_call: TRBJ1-2

cdr3_aa: CSASAELGQPQHF
v_call: TRBV20-1
j_call: TRBJ1-5

cdr3_aa: CASSDSRTGGGTEAFF
v_call: TRBV12-3/TRBV12-4
j_call: TRBJ1-1

cdr3_aa: CATSRAGQPIYTEAFF
v_call: TRBV15
j_call: TRBJ1-1

cdr3_aa: CASSRDVSREDTQYF
v_call: TRBV7-9
j_call: TRBJ2-3

cdr3_aa: CASSRGSREQYF
v_call: TRBV12-3/TRBV12-4
j_call: TRBJ2-7

cdr3_aa: CSAPPGAGETQYF
v_call: TRBV20-1
j_call: TRBJ2-5

cdr3_aa: CASSAVLGQTAYGYTF
v_call: TRBV7-9
j_call: TRBJ1-2

cdr3_aa: CASSSHRGMNTEAFF
v_call: TRBV27
j_call: TRBJ1-1

cdr3_aa: CAIKDDRGISQPQHF
v_call: TRBV10-3
j_call: TRBJ1-5

cdr3_aa: CASSKDRGRRAFF
v_call: TRBV7-9
j_call: TRBJ1-1

cdr3_aa: CASSEGGRYADTQYF
v_call: TRBV2
j_call: TRBJ2-3

cdr3_aa: CASSFVPRMRGETQYF
v_call: TRBV5-1
j_call: TRBJ2-5

cdr3_aa: CASRRNVEVTYGYTF
v_call: TRBV7-3
j_call: TRBJ1-2

cdr3_aa: CASRPFSGANVLTF
v_call: TRBV19
j_call: TRBJ2-6

cdr3_aa: CASSTGTSNQPQHF
v_call: TRBV2
j_call: TRBJ1-5

cdr3_aa: CASQGALNTEAFF
v_call: TRBV25-1
j_call: TRBJ1-1

cdr3_aa: CAISESMPGQGGYTF
v_call: TRBV10-3
j_call: TRBJ1-2

cdr3_aa: CASSVDRSGYTF
v_call: TRBV9
j_call: TRBJ1-2

cdr3_aa: CASSEIGGGVGYTF
v_call: TRBV6-1
j_call: TRBJ1-2

cdr3_aa: CASSDGGREQYF
v_call: TRBV9
j_call: TRBJ2-7

cdr3_aa: CSVSLSPRGNTIYF
v_call: TRBV29-1
j_call: TRBJ1-3

cdr3_aa: CASGMGTGHFF
v_call: TRBV27
j_call: TRBJ2-1

cdr3_aa: CAAGRDETYEQYF
v_call: TRBV19
j_call: TRBJ2-7

cdr3_aa: CASSVQPQGDTQYF
v_call: TRBV9
j_call: TRBJ2-3

cdr3_aa: CASREGQAFTYEQYF
v_call: TRBV2
j_call: TRBJ2-7

cdr3_aa: CAGSWGQGFHEQYF
v_call: TRBV5-1
j_call: TRBJ2-7

cdr3_aa: CSALTSDSYEQYF
v_call: TRBV20-1
j_call: TRBJ2-7

cdr3_aa: CSAPNTDRGYGYTFGSGTRYF
v_call: TRBV20-1
j_call: TRBJ2-5